The following is a TCR beta chain sequence with its context. Antigen specificity is unknown. In TCRdb, the reads were re-called with MiXCR into one record per CDR3 protein. This table has 250,000 or so distinct CDR3 sequences, over 15% appearing once. V lost 5 bases, J lost 4 bases, and 17 bases lay in between. Germline V CDR1 and CDR2: MNHEY, SVGEGT. The CDR3 is 15 amino acids. The data are from a study of T cell repertoires in cytomegalovirus infection. Background on the study: In public TCR beta signatures, there were indications of both CMV infection and matching HLA type.

Whole-study findings and limits: HLA-C-restricted CMV clonotypes gave the most frequent clonotype in two of eight donors. Frequencies of public TCR beta families were cumulated, and this identified carriers of CMV plus the relevant HLA.

The chain recombines TRBV6-2 or TRBV6-3 with TRBJ1-1; D might be TRBD1 (6 bases). The receptor was isolated from a human donor in good health (CMV status not recorded). Some clones in this sample may be carry-over from other donors' samples. Sequenced sample: CD8+ T cells from PBMCs. CDR3 bases: TGTGCCAGCAGTGCAATTAGGGGGGGGGGCACTGAAGCTTTCTTT. This translates into CASSAIRGGGTEAFF.